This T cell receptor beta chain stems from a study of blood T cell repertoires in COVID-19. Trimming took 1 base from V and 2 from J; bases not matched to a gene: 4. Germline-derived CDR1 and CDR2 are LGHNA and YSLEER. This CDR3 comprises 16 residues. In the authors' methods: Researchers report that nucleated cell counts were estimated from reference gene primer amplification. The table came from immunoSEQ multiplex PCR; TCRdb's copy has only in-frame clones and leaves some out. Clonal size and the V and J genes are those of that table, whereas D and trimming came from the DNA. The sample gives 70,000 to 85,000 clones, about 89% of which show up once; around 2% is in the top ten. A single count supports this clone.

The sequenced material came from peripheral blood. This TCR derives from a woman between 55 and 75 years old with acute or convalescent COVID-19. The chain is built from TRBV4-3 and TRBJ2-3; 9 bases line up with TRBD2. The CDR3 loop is CASSQGASGVTDTQYF. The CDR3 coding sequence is TGCGCCAGCAGCCAAGGGGCTAGCGGGGTCACAGATACGCAGTATTTT.